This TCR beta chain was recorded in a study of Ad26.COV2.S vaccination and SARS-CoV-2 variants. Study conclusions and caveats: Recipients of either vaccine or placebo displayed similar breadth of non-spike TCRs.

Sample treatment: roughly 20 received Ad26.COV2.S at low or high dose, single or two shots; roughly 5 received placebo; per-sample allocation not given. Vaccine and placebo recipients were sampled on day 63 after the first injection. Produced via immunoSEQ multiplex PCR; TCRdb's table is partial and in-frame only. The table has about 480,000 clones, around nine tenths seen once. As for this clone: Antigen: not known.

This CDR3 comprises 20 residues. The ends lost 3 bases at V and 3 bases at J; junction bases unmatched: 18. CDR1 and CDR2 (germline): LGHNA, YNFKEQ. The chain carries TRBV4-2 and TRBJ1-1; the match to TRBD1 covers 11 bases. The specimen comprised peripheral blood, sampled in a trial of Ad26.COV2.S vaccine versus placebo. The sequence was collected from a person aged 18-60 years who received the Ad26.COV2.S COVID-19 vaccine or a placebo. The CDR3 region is CASSHLLGQGALRADTEAFF. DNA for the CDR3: TGTGCCAGCAGCCATCTTTTAGGACAGGGGGCCCTCCGGGCGGACACTGAAGCTTTCTTT.